This is a list of T cell receptor beta chains from one sample in a study of blood T cell repertoires in COVID-19. The data were produced by immunoSEQ multiplex PCR, yet TCRdb's version contains in-frame clones alone and is incomplete. Of 150,000 to 180,000 clones in the sample, 80% to 90% were seen once. The sample consisted of peripheral blood. The origin of the receptors is a woman aged 55 to 70 with COVID-19, enrolled during active disease. Both conserved end residues are part of each CDR3. The D gene is left open where the match is weak. Not every row has a clone size; where given, it reads once, few, many or a size class.

CDR3 length: 13
D gene: .
clone size: few
V gene: TRBV20-1
J gene: TRBJ1-2
CDR3 DNA: TGCAGTGCTAGTCGGTTAGCTAACTATGGCTACACCTTC
CDR3 protein: CSASRLANYGYTF

CDR3 length: 15
D gene: .
clone size: once
V gene: TRBV6-5
J gene: TRBJ2-3
CDR3 DNA: TGTGCCAGCAGGTGGACTGAAACTAGCACAGATACGCAGTATTTT
CDR3 protein: CASRWTETSTDTQYF

CDR3 length: 15
D gene: .
clone size: once
V gene: TRBV10-3
J gene: TRBJ2-6
CDR3 DNA: TGTGCCATCAGTGAGAGCGGAGCTGGGGCCAACGTCCTGACTTTC
CDR3 protein: CAISESGAGANVLTF

CDR3 length: 15
D gene: .
clone size: .
V gene: TRBV3-1/TRBV3-2
J gene: TRBJ1-2
CDR3 DNA: TGTGCCAGCAGCCAAGAGTTTACCGGGGTCGGAGGCTACACCTTC
CDR3 protein: CASSQEFTGVGGYTF

CDR3 length: 15
D gene: .
clone size: once
V gene: TRBV19
J gene: TRBJ1-6
CDR3 DNA: TGTGCCACCCAAAACAGGGAGACATATAATTCACCCCTCCACTTT
CDR3 protein: CATQNRETYNSPLHF

CDR3 length: 16
D gene: TRBD2
clone size: .
V gene: TRBV20-1
J gene: TRBJ2-3
CDR3 DNA: TGCAGTGCTAGTGAATTAGCGGGTAGACGCACAGATACGCAGTATTTT
CDR3 protein: CSASELAGRRTDTQYF

CDR3 length: 17
D gene: .
clone size: .
V gene: TRBV3-1/TRBV3-2
J gene: TRBJ2-1
CDR3 DNA: TGTGCCAGCAGCCAAGGTGGTGGAAACGGTGCGGGTGGTGAGCAGTTCTTC
CDR3 protein: CASSQGGGNGAGGEQFF

CDR3 length: 15
D gene: .
clone size: .
V gene: TRBV7-9
J gene: TRBJ1-3
CDR3 DNA: TGTGCCAGCAGCCCTCGGACACACTCTGGAAACACCATATATTTT
CDR3 protein: CASSPRTHSGNTIYF

CDR3 length: 12
D gene: .
clone size: .
V gene: TRBV19
J gene: TRBJ1-4
CDR3 DNA: TGTGCCACGAGCGGGGGGCGTGAAAAACTGTTTTTT
CDR3 protein: CATSGGREKLFF

CDR3 length: 16
D gene: TRBD2
clone size: few
V gene: TRBV18
J gene: TRBJ2-1
CDR3 DNA: TGTGCCAGCTCACCTCGACTAGCGGGGGCCGGGAATGAGCAGTTCTTC
CDR3 protein: CASSPRLAGAGNEQFF

CDR3 length: 12
D gene: .
clone size: .
V gene: TRBV12-3/TRBV12-4
J gene: TRBJ1-5
CDR3 DNA: TGTGCCAGCCGGAGCGGCAATCAGCCCCAGCATTTT
CDR3 protein: CASRSGNQPQHF

CDR3 length: 19
D gene: TRBD2
clone size: once
V gene: TRBV6-1
J gene: TRBJ2-7
CDR3 DNA: TGTGCCAGCAGTGCCCAAGGAGCGGGGGCAACCCCCCACATCTACGAGCAGTACTTC
CDR3 protein: CASSAQGAGATPHIYEQYF

CDR3 length: 12
D gene: .
clone size: .
V gene: TRBV2
J gene: TRBJ1-2
CDR3 DNA: TGTGCCAGCACCGACAGTAACTATGGCTACACCTTC
CDR3 protein: CASTDSNYGYTF

CDR3 length: 14
D gene: .
clone size: .
V gene: TRBV27
J gene: TRBJ2-7
CDR3 DNA: TGTGCCAGCAAACAAGTCGGGAATGGGTACGAGCAGTACTTC
CDR3 protein: CASKQVGNGYEQYF

CDR3 length: 12
D gene: .
clone size: .
V gene: TRBV7-6
J gene: TRBJ2-5
CDR3 DNA: TGTGCCAGCAGCGCCCGAGAAGAGACCCAGTACTTC
CDR3 protein: CASSAREETQYF

CDR3 length: 15
D gene: TRBD1
clone size: .
V gene: TRBV7-9
J gene: TRBJ1-4
CDR3 DNA: TGTGCCAGCAGCTCGACAGGGCTGGCCCCTCCGGAACTGTTTTTT
CDR3 protein: CASSSTGLAPPELFF

CDR3 length: 15
D gene: .
clone size: few
V gene: TRBV18
J gene: TRBJ2-2
CDR3 DNA: TGTGCCAGCTCACCTTATGACAGGAGCACCGGGGAGCTGTTTTTT
CDR3 protein: CASSPYDRSTGELFF

CDR3 length: 14
D gene: .
clone size: .
V gene: TRBV2
J gene: TRBJ1-5
CDR3 DNA: TGTGCCAGCACCGGACAGCTTGTTAATCAGCCCCAGCATTTT
CDR3 protein: CASTGQLVNQPQHF